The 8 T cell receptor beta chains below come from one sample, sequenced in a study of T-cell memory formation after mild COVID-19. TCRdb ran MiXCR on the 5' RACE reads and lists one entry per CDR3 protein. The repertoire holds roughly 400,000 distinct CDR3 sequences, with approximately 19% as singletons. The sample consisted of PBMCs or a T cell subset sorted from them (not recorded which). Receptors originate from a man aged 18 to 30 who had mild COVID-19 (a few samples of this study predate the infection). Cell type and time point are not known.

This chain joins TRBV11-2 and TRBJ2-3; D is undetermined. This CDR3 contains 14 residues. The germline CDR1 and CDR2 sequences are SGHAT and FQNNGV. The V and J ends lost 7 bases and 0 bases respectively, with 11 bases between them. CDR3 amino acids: CASISRASTDTQYF. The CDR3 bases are TGTGCCAGCATCTCCCGGGCTAGCACAGATACGCAGTATTTT.

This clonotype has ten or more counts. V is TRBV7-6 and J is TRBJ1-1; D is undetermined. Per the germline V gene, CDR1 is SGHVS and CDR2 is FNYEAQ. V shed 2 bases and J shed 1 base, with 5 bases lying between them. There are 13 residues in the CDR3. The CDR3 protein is CASSLQENTEAFF. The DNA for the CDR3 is TGTGCCAGCAGCTTACAAGAGAACACTGAAGCTTTCTTT.

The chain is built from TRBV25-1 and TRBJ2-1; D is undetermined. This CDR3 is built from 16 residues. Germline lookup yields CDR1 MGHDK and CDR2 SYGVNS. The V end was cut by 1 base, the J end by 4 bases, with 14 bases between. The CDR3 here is CASSESLGSGYNEQFF. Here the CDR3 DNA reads TGTGCCAGCAGTGAATCGTTAGGGTCTGGATACAATGAGCAGTTCTTC. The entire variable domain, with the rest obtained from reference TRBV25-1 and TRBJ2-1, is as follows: EADIYQTPRYLVIGTGKKITLECSQTMGHDKMYWYQQDPGMELHLIHYSYGVNSTEKGDLSSESTVSRIRTEHFPLTLESARPSHTSQYLCASSESLGSGYNEQFFGPGTRLTVL.

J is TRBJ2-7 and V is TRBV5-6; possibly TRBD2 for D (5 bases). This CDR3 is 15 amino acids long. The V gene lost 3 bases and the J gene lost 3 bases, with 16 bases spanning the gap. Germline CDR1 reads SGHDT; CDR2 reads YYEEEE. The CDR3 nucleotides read TGTGCCAGCAGCTGGGGTAGAGGGCCCCTCTACGAGCAGTACTTC. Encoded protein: CASSWGRGPLYEQYF.

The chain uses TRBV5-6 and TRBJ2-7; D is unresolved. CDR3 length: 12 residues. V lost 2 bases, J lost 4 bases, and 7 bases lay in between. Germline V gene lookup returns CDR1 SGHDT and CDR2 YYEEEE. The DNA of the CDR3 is TGTGCCAGCAGCTTTTTTCCATACGAGCAGTACTTC. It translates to CASSFFPYEQYF.

The CDR3 region is CASSFAVGTTYEQYF. The CDR3 DNA reads TGCGCCAGCAGCTTTGCGGTCGGGACGACCTACGAGCAGTACTTC. The chain is built from TRBV5-1 and TRBJ2-7, with D possibly being TRBD1 or TRBD2 (5 bases each). Germline assignment: CDR1 SGHRS and CDR2 YFSETQ. Deletions cut 2 bases from V and 2 bases from J, with 14 bases between. The CDR3 is 15 residues long.

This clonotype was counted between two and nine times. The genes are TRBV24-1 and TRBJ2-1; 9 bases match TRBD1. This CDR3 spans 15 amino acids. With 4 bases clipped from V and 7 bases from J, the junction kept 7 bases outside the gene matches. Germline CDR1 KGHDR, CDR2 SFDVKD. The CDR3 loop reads CATSDPGQGSNEQFF. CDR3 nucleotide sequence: TGTGCCACCAGTGACCCCGGACAGGGGTCTAATGAGCAGTTCTTC.

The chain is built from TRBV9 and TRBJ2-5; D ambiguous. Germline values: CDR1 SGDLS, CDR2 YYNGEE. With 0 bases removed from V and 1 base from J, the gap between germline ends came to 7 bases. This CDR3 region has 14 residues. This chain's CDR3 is CASSVEGIQETQYF. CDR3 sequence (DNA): TGTGCCAGCAGCGTAGAAGGGATCCAAGAGACCCAGTACTTC.